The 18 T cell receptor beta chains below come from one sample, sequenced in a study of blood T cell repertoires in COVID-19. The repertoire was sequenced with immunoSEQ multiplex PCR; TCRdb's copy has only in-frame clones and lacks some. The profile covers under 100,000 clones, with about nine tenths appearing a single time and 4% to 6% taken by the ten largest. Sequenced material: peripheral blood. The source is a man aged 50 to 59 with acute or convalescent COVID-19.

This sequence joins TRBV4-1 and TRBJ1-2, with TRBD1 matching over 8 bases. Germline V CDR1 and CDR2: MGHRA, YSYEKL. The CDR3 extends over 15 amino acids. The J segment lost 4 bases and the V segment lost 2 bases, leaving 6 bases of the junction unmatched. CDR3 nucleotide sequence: TGCGCCAGCAGCCAAAGGACAGGGTGGGGCTATGGCTACACCTTC. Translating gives CASSQRTGWGYGYTF.

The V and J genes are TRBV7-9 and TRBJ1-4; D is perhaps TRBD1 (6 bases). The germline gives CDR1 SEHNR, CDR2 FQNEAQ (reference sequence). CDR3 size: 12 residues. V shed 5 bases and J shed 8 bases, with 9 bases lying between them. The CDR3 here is CASSGGPEKLFF. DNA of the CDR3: TGTGCCAGCAGCGGGGGCCCCGAAAAACTGTTTTTT.

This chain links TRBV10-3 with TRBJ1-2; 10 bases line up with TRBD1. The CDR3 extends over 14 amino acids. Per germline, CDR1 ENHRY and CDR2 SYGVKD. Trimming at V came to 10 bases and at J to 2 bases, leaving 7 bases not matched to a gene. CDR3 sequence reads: CATRQGATNYGYTF. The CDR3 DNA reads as TGTGCCACAAGACAGGGGGCAACGAACTATGGCTACACCTTC.

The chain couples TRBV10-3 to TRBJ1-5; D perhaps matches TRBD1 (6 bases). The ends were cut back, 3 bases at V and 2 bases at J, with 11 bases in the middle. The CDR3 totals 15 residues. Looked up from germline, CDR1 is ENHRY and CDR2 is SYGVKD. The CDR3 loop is CAISEGAGGNQPQHF. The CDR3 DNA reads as TGTGCCATCAGTGAAGGGGCAGGGGGCAATCAGCCCCAGCATTTT.

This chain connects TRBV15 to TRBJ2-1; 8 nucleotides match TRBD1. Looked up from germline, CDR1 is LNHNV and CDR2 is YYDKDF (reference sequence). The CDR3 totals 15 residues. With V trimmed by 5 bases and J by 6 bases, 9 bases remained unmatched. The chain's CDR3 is CATSPRQGLGNEQFF. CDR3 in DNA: TGTGCCACCAGCCCACGACAGGGGCTAGGCAATGAGCAGTTCTTC.

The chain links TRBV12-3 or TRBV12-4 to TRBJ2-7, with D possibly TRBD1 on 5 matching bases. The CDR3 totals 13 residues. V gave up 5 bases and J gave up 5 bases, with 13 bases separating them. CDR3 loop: CASSAPLGDEQYF. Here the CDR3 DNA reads TGTGCCAGCAGTGCTCCCCTAGGGGACGAGCAGTACTTC.

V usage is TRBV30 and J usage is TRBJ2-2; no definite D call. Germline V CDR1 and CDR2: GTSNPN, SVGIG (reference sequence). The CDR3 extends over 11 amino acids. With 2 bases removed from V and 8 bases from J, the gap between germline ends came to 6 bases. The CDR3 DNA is TGTGCCTGGAGTCCCCGGGGGGAGCTGTTTTTT. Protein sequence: CAWSPRGELFF.

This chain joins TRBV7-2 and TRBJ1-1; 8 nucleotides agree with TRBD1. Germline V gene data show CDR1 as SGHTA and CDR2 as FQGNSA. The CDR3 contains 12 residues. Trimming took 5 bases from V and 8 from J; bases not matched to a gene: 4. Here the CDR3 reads CASSVDRAEAFF. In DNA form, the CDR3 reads TGTGCCAGCAGCGTGGACAGGGCCGAAGCTTTCTTT.

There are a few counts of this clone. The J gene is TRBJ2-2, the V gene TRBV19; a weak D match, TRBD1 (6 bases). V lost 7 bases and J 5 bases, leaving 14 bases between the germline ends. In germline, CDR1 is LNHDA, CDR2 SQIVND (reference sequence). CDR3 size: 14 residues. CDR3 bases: TGTGCCAGTATCTCCGGGACAAGTACCGGGGAGCTGTTTTTT. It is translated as CASISGTSTGELFF.

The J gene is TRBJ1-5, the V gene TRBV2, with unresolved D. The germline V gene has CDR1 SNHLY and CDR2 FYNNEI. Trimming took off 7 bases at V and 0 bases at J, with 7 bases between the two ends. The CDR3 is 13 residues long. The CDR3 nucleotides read TGTGCCAGCATGCAGTATAGCAATCAGCCCCAGCATTTT. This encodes CASMQYSNQPQHF.

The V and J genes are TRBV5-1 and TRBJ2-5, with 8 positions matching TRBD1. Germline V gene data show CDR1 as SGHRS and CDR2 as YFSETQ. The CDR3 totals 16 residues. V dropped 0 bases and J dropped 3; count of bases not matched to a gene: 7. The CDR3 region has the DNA TGCGCCAGCAGCTTGGGGACAGGGAGTGTTAAAGAGACCCAGTACTTC. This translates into CASSLGTGSVKETQYF. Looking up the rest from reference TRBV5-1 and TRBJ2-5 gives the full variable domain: KAGVTQTPRYLIKTRGQQVTLSCSPISGHRSVSWYQQTPGQGLQFLFEYFSETQRNKGNFPGRFSGRQFSNSRSEMNVSTLELGDSALYLCASSLGTGSVKETQYFGPGTRLLVL.

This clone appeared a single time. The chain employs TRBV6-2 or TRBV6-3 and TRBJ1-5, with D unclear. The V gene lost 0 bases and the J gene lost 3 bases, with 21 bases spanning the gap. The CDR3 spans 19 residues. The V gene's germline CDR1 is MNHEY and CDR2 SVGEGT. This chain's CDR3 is CASSYSLRGLGSPNQPQHF. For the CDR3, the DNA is TGTGCCAGCAGTTACTCGTTACGGGGTTTGGGATCGCCCAATCAGCCCCAGCATTTT.

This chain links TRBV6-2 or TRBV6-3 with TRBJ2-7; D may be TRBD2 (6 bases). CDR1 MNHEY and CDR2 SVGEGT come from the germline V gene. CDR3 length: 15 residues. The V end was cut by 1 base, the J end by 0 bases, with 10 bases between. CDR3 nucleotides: TGTGCCAGCAGTTACTATGGGACTGGCTCCTACGAGCAGTACTTC. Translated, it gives CASSYYGTGSYEQYF.

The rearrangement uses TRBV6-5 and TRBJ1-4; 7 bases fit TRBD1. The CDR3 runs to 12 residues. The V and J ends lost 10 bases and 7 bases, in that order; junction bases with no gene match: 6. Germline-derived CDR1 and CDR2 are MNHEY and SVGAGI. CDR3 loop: CATRTGFEKLFF. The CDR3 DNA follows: TGTGCCACGAGGACAGGTTTTGAAAAACTGTTTTTT.

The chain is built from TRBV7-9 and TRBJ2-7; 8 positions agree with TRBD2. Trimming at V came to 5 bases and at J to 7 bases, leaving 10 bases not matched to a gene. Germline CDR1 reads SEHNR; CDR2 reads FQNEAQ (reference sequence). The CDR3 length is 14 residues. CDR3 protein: CASSPSGRAGEQYF. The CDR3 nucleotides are TGTGCCAGCAGCCCCTCCGGGAGGGCAGGAGAGCAGTACTTC.

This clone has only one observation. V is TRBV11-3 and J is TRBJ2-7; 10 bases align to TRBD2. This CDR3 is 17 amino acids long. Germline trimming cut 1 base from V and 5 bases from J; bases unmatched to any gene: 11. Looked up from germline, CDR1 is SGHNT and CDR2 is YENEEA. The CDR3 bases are TGTGCCAGCAGCTTAGTAGTCGCTAGCGGGAGAGGAGACGAGCAGTACTTC. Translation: CASSLVVASGRGDEQYF. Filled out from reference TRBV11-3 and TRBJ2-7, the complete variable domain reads EAGVVQSPRYKIIEKKQPVAFWCNPISGHNTLYWYLQNLGQGPELLIRYENEEAVDDSQLPKDRFSAERLKGVDSTLKIQPAELGDSAVYLCASSLVVASGRGDEQYFGPGTRLTVT.

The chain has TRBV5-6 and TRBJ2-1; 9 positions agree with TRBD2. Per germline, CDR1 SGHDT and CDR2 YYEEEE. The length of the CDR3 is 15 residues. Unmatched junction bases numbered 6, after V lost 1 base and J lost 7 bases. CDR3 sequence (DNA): TGTGCCAGCAGCTTGCAGCGGGAGGCGAAAAATGAGCAGTTCTTC. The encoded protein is CASSLQREAKNEQFF.

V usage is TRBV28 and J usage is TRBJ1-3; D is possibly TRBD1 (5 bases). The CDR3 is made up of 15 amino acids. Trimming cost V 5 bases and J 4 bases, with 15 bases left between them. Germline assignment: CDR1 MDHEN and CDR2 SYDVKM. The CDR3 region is CASSGGGASGNTIYF. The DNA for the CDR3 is TGTGCCAGCAGTGGGGGAGGGGCGTCGGGAAACACCATATATTTT.